This TCR beta chain emerged from a study of blood T cells in healthy people across ages. The second PCR ran about 6 to 11 cycles with a sample-barcoded 5' primer and J-beta primers. The yield of each sample was at least 2.5 million CDR3-containing paired-end reads. TCRdb re-analysed the 5' RACE reads in MiXCR, keeping a single row per CDR3 protein. Of roughly 800,000 distinct CDR3 sequences listed, 55% to 70% are singletons. The germline V gene has CDR1 MNHNS and CDR2 SASEGT. V was clipped by 4 bases and J by 5 bases; unmatched bases: 4. There are 16 residues in the CDR3. Study-wide results and caveats: As age increased, TCR beta diversity per million T cells fell in a roughly linear fashion.

A remark on this clonotype: Its specificity is unknown.

V is TRBV6-1 and J is TRBJ2-2; 13 nucleotides match TRBD2. The sample comprised blood. The receptor was derived from a man aged 25 to 40 in good health. CDR3 coding DNA: TGTGCCAGCAGTGGACTAGCGGGAGGTGGGACCGGGGAGCTGTTTTTT. As protein: CASSGLAGGGTGELFF.